This passage covers 6 T cell receptor beta chains from one sample sequenced in a study of T cells in Graves' hyperthyroidism and ophthalmopathy (dated by TCRdb to between 2019 and 2020). The library was built by means of multiplex PCR. Sequencing was carried out with an Illumina HiSeq 2000. Amplification of TCR beta CDR3 regions was carried out from RNA transcripts. The first round of RT-PCR for the TCR CDR3 was performed with the HTBI primer set and the Qiagen OneStep RT-PCR kit. TCRdb trimmed public reads at Q25 via fastp, called clones via MiXCR and kept in-frame beta chains. Identical CDR3 proteins give one entry, which carries the most common genes and DNA. For this sample the table gives under 400,000 distinct CDR3 sequences, of which 13% to 15% were detected only once. The ten largest clones add up to approximately 20% of the sample. Input material: blood. Source of these receptors: a woman in her sixties with Graves' ophthalmopathy.

The gene calls are TRBV7-2 and TRBJ2-3; 10 bases are a match to TRBD2. The CDR3 covers 20 residues. Germline CDR1 reads SGHTA; CDR2 reads FQGNSA. Unmatched junction bases numbered 23, after V lost 5 bases and J lost 6 bases. CDR3 sequence reads: CASSPPRGTPSAGGPDTQYF. The CDR3 nucleotides read TGTGCCAGCAGCCCACCTCGGGGGACTCCTTCAGCGGGAGGGCCGGATACGCAGTATTTT. Supplemented by reference TRBV7-2 and TRBJ2-3, the full variable domain reads GAGVSQSPSNKVTEKGKDVELRCDPISGHTALYWYRQSLGQGLEFLIYFQGNSAPDKSGLPSDRFSAERTGGSVSTLTIQRTQQEDSAVYLCASSPPRGTPSAGGPDTQYFGPGTRLTVL.

This clonotype appeared a few times. The CDR3 here is CASSHPGTGVYEQYF. As DNA, the CDR3 is TGCGCCAGCAGCCATCCCGGGACAGGGGTCTACGAGCAGTACTTC. The chain combines TRBV4-1 with TRBJ2-7, with TRBD1 identical over 10 bases. V shed 3 bases and J 3 bases; nucleotides not matched to a gene: 5. The CDR3 spans 15 residues. Germline assignment: CDR1 MGHRA and CDR2 YSYEKL.

This clonotype was recorded many times. The rearrangement joins TRBV12-3 or TRBV12-4 to TRBJ1-1; D remains ambiguous. Trimming removed 6 bases from V and 2 bases from J, with 10 bases in between. This CDR3 contains 13 residues. This chain's CDR3 is CASRPSSNTEAFF. The CDR3 DNA reads as TGTGCCAGCAGGCCCTCTAGCAACACTGAAGCTTTCTTT.

Concerning this clonotype itself: It may be a read error: a sequence one base away is much more abundant. The V gene is TRBV5-1, the J gene TRBJ2-3; weak D call: TRBD1 (6 bases). The CDR3 covers 14 residues. Germline CDR1 reads SGHRS; CDR2 reads YFSETQ. The CDR3, as DNA: TGTGTCAGCAGCTTACGCAGGGGTACAGATACGCAGTATTTT. Translated, it gives CVSSLRRGTDTQYF.

As concerns this clonotype: A much bigger clone sits one base away, suggesting this may be a read error. The chain recombines TRBV28 with TRBJ1-5; D gene unclear. The CDR3 extends over 15 amino acids. The germline gives CDR1 MDHEN, CDR2 SYDVKM. V lost 6 bases, J lost 8 bases, and 20 bases lay in between. CDR3 residues: CASSLRPLAGKPQHF. Here the CDR3 DNA reads TGTGCCAGCAGCCTTCGCCCACTGGCGGGGAAGCCCCAGCATTTT.

The sample holds many counts of this clonotype. This chain's CDR3 is CSARPPNYEQYF. In DNA, the CDR3 is TGCAGTGCTAGACCTCCTAACTACGAGCAGTACTTC. The rearrangement joins TRBV20-1 to TRBJ2-7, with D hard to call. This CDR3 has 12 amino acids. Germline values: CDR1 DFQATT, CDR2 SNEGSKA (reference sequence). Trimming removed 2 bases from V and 3 bases from J, with 8 bases in between.